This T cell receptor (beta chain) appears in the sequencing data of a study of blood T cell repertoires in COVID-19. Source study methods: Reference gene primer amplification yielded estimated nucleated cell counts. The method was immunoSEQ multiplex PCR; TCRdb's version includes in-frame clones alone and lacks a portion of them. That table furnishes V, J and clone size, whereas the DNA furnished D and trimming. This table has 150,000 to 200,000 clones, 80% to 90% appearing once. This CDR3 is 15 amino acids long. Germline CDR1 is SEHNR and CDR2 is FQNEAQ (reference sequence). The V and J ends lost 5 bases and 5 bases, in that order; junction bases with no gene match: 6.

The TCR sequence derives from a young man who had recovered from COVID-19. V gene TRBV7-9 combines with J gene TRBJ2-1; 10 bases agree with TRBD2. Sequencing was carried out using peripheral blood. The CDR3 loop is CASSNLAGDDNEQFF. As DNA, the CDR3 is TGTGCCAGCAGCAACCTAGCGGGAGATGACAATGAGCAGTTCTTC.